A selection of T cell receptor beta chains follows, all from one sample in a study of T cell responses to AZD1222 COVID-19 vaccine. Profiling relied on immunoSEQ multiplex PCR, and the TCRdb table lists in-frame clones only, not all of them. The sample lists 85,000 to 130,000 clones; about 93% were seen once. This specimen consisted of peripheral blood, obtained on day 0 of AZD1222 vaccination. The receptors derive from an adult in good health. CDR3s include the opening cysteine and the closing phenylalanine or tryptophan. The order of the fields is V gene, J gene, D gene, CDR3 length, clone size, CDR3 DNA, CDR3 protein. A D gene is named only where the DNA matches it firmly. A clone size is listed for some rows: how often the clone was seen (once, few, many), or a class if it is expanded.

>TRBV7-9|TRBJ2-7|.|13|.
TGTGCCAGCAGCCTCCGGGTTAGCTACGAGCAGTACTTC
CASSLRVSYEQYF
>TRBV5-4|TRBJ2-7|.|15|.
TGTGCCAGCAGCTTGGGGGGGCTAGCTGGGGACGAGCAGTACTTC
CASSLGGLAGDEQYF
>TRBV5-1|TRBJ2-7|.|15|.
TGCGCCAGCAGCTTGGGGACAGCTCCGCGCAACGAGCAGTACTTC
CASSLGTAPRNEQYF
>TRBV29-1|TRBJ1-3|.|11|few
TGCAGCGGACAAAAAGGAAACACCATATATTTT
CSGQKGNTIYF
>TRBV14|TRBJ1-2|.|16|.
TGTGCCAGCAGCCAAGGACCCGACTGGTACCCTAATGGCTACACCTTC
CASSQGPDWYPNGYTF
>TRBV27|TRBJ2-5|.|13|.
TGTGCCAGCAGTTTTGGGGGGCCAGAGACCCAGTACTTC
CASSFGGPETQYF
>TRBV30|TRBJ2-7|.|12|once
TGTGCCTGGAGTGACAGTACGTACGAGCAGTACTTC
CAWSDSTYEQYF
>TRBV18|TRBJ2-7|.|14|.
TGTGCCAGCTCACCACAGCAGGGGGGCTACGAGCAGTACTTC
CASSPQQGGYEQYF
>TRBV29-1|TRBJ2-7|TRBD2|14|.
TGCAGCGTTGACGGGGCAGGGACTACCTACGAGCAGTACTTC
CSVDGAGTTYEQYF
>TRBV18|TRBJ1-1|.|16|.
TGTGCCAGCTCACCACGGGCGTCACAGCAGAACACTGAAGCTTTCTTT
CASSPRASQQNTEAFF
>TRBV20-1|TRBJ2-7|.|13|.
TGCAGTGCTAGTCTCTCAGGGTCCTACGAGCAGTACTTC
CSASLSGSYEQYF
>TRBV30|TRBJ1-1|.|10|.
TGTGCCTGGGGGACGATTGAAGCTTTCTTT
CAWGTIEAFF
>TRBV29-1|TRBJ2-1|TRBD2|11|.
TGCAGCGTTGAGAAAGCGGGAGAGCAGTTCTTC
CSVEKAGEQFF
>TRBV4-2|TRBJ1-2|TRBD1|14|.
TGTGCCAGCAGCCAGATCGGCCAGGGGGAAGGCTACACCTTC
CASSQIGQGEGYTF
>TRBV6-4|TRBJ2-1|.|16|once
TGTGCCAGCAGTGTCCCGGGGCGGCATTCTGACAATGAGCAGTTCTTC
CASSVPGRHSDNEQFF
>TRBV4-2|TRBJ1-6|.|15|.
TGTGCCAGCAGCCAAATGTGGGGCGAAAGTTCACCCCTCCACTTT
CASSQMWGESSPLHF
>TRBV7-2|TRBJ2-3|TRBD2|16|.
TGTGCCAGCAGCTTAGCGGCGGGAGTGGGGGCAGATACGCAGTATTTT
CASSLAAGVGADTQYF
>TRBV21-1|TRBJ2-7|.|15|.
TGTGCCAGCAATGCCGATAGCGGGAGGGCCGGCGAGCAGTACTTC
CASNADSGRAGEQYF
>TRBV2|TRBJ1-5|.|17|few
TGTGCCAGCAGTGATTTGAAGGCTCCTTATAGCAATCAGCCCCAGCATTTT
CASSDLKAPYSNQPQHF
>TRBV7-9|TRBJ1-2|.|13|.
TGTGCCAGCAGCGTCGGATCGTCGGCTGGCTACACCTTC
CASSVGSSAGYTF
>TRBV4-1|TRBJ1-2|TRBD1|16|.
TGCGCCAGCAGCCACCCCGGGACAGAGAAAAACTATGGCTACACCTTC
CASSHPGTEKNYGYTF
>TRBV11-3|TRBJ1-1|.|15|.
TGTGCCAGCAGCCCCCAGGGACCTCGAACAGGTGAAGCTTTCTTT
CASSPQGPRTGEAFF
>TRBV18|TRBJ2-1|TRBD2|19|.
TGTGCCAGCTCACGCTCTCCCGGGACTAGCGGGAGGGCCCTCAATGAGCAGTTCTTC
CASSRSPGTSGRALNEQFF
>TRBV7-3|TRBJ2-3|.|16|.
TGTGCCAGCAGCCCAAACCGGGCCTCTAGCACAGATACGCAGTATTTT
CASSPNRASSTDTQYF
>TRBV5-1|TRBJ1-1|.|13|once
TGCGCCAGCAGCTTGACAGGGAACACTGAAGCTTTCTTT
CASSLTGNTEAFF
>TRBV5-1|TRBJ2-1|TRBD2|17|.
TGCGCCAGCAGCAGAAACGTAGCGGGAGGGTCCTACAATGAGCAGTTCTTC
CASSRNVAGGSYNEQFF
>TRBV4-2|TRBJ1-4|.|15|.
TGTGCCAGCAGCCAAACCGCAGGAACTAATGAAAAACTGTTTTTT
CASSQTAGTNEKLFF
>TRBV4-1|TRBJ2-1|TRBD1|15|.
TGCGCCAGCAGCCAAAACAGGGGCTCCTACAATGAGCAGTTCTTC
CASSQNRGSYNEQFF
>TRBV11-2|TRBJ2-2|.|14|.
TGTGCCAGCAGCGTTGGGGGGAAAGCCGGGGAGCTGTTTTTT
CASSVGGKAGELFF
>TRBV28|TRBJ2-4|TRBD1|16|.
TGTGCCAGCAGACAGGACAGGGCCCTGGCCAAAAACATTCAGTACTTC
CASRQDRALAKNIQYF
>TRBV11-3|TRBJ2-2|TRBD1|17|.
TGTGCCAGCAGCTTAGACGGGACAGGGGGCCCTAAGGGGGAGCTGTTTTTT
CASSLDGTGGPKGELFF
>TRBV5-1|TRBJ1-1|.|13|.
TGCGCCAGCAGCCGTACCATGAACACTGAAGCTTTCTTT
CASSRTMNTEAFF
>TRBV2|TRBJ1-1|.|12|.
TGTGCCAGCAGTGATAGGGACGGGAAGGCTTTCTTT
CASSDRDGKAFF
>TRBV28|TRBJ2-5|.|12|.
TGTGCCAGCAGTTTGGTTGCAGAGACCCAGTACTTC
CASSLVAETQYF
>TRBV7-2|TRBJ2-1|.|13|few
TGTGCCAGCAGCCTTACAGGGCTCAATGAGCAGTTCTTC
CASSLTGLNEQFF
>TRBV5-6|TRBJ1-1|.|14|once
TGTGCCAGCAGCTTGGCGGCAACAGGGCTGGAAGCTTTCTTT
CASSLAATGLEAFF
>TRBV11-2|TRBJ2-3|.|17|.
TGTGCCAGCAGCTCTTTTTTGAGCCCCGGTGGAACAGATACGCAGTATTTT
CASSSFLSPGGTDTQYF
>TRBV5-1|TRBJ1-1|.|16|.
TGCGCCAGCAGCTTGGGGTCGACAGTCATGAACACTGAAGCTTTCTTT
CASSLGSTVMNTEAFF
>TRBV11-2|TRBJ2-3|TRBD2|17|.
TGTGCCAGCAGCTTAGAGGTAGCGGGAGGCCCCGCAGATACGCAGTATTTT
CASSLEVAGGPADTQYF
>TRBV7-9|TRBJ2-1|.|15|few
TGTGCCAGCAGCTTAGTCCCGGCTTCCTACAATGAGCAGTTCTTC
CASSLVPASYNEQFF